This T cell receptor beta chain was sequenced for a study of technical replicates of blood from a few donors. This table comes from immunoSEQ multiplex PCR, and its TCRdb copy is limited to in-frame clones, with some not included. The top ten hold 0.39% of the sample, which has around 80,000 clones, around 90% seen once. V was trimmed by 3 bases and J by 0 bases, leaving 8 bases between them. CDR1 and CDR2 from the germline V gene are PRHDT and FYEKMQ (reference sequence). The CDR3 is made up of 14 amino acids. Material: T cells isolated from PBMCs. J is TRBJ2-5 and V is TRBV13, with a weak D call TRBD2 (5 bases). The receptor was derived from a human donor in good health. The CDR3 nucleotides are TGTGCCAGCAGCTTCAAGCGGAACCAAGAGACCCAGTACTTC. It translates to CASSFKRNQETQYF.